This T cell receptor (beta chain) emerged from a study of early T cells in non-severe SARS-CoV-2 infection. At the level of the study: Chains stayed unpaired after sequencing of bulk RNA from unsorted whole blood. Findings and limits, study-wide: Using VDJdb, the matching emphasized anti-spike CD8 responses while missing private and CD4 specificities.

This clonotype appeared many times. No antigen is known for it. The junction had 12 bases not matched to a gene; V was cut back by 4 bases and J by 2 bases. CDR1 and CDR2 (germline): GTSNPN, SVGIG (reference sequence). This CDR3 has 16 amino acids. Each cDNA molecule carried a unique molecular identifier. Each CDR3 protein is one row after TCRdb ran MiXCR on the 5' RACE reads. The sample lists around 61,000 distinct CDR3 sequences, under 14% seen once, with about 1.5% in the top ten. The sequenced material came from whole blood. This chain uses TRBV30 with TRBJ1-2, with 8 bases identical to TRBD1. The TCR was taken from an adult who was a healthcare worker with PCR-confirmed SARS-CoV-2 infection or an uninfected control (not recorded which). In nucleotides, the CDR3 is TGTGCCTGGACGGGGACAGGCCGACGCTACAACTATGGCTACACCTTC. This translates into CAWTGTGRRYNYGYTF. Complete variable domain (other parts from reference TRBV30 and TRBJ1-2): SQTIHQWPATLVQPVGSPLSLECTVEGTSNPNLYWYRQAAGRGLQLLFYSVGIGQISSEVPQNLSASRPQDRQFILSSKKLLLSDSGFYLCAWTGTGRRYNYGYTFGSGTRLTVV.